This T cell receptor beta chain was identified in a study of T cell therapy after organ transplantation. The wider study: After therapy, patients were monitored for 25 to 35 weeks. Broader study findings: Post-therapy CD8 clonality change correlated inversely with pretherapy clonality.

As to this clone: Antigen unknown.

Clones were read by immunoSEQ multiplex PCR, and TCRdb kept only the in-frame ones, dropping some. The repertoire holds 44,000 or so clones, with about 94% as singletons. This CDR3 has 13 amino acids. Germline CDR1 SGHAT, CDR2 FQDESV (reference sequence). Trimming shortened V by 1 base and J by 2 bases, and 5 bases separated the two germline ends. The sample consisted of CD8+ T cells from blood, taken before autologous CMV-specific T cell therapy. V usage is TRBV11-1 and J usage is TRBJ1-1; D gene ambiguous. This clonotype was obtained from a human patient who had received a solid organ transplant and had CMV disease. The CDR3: CASSLGLNTEAFF. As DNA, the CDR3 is TGTGCCAGCAGCTTAGGGCTCAACACTGAAGCTTTCTTT.